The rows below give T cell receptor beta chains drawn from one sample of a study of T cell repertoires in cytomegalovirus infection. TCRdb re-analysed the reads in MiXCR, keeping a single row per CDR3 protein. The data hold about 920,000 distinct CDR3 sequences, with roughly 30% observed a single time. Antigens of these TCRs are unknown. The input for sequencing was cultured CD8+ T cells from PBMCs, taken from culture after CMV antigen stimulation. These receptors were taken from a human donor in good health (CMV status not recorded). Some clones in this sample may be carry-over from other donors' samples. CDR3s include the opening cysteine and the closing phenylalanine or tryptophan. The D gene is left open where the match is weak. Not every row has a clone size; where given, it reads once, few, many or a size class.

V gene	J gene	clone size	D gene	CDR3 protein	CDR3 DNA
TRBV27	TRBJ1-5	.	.	CASSMTGHNQPQHF	TGTGCCAGTTCTATGACAGGACACAATCAGCCCCAGCATTTT
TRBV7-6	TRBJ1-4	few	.	CASSSPANEKLFF	TGTGCCAGCAGCTCCCCTGCTAATGAAAAACTGTTTTTT
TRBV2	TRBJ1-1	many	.	CASSEGWNTEAFF	TGTGCCAGCAGTGAAGGGTGGAACACTGAAGCTTTCTTT
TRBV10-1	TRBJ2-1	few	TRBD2	CASSEVSGGAYNEQFF	TGCGCCAGCAGTGAGGTTAGCGGGGGGGCCTACAATGAGCAGTTCTTC
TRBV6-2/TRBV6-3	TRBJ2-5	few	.	CASSYSQLLETQYF	TGTGCCAGCAGTTACTCTCAACTTTTGGAGACCCAGTACTTC
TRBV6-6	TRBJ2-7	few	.	CASSPGLHPDREQYF	TGTGCCAGCAGTCCGGGACTCCATCCCGATCGCGAGCAGTACTTC
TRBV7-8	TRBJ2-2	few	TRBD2	CASSLIGTSGGKNTGELFF	TGTGCCAGCAGCTTAATCGGGACTAGCGGGGGAAAGAACACCGGGGAGCTGTTTTTT
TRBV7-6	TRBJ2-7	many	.	CASSLTPEGNEQYF	TGTGCCAGCAGCTTAACGCCAGAAGGCAACGAGCAGTACTTC
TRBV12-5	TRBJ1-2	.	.	CASGEGGGYTF	TGTGCTAGTGGCGAGGGGGGGGGCTACACCTTC
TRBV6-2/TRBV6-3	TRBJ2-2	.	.	CASSGPGELFF	TGTGCCAGCAGCGGCCCCGGGGAGCTGTTTTTT
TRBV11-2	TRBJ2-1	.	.	CASRGSNRDDEQFF	TGTGCCAGCAGGGGTTCCAACAGGGACGATGAGCAGTTCTTC
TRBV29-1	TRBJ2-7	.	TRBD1	CSVAGTGRSSYEQYF	TGCAGCGTTGCCGGGACAGGGCGGAGCTCCTACGAGCAGTACTTC
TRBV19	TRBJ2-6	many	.	CASSFYSGANVLTF	TGTGCCAGTAGTTTCTACTCTGGGGCCAACGTCCTGACTTTC
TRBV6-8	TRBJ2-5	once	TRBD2	CASRPHAFRLAGDETQYF	TGTGCCAGCAGGCCCCACGCTTTCAGACTAGCGGGGGATGAGACCCAGTACTTC
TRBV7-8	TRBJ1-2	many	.	CASSPELGGDGYGYTF	TGTGCCAGCAGCCCCGAGTTAGGGGGGGATGGATATGGCTACACCTTC
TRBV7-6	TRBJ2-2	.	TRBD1	CASSPSPGTETNTGELFF	TGTGCCAGCAGCCCTAGTCCCGGGACAGAGACGAACACCGGGGAGCTGTTTTTT
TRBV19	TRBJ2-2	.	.	CASSILRDTGELFF	TGTGCCAGTAGTATACTCCGCGACACCGGGGAGCTGTTTTTT
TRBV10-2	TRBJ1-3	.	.	CASQRGWAAGNTIYF	TGCGCCAGCCAAAGAGGCTGGGCGGCTGGAAACACCATATATTTT
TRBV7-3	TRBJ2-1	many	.	CASSAGARQAIGNEQFF	TGTGCCAGCAGCGCCGGGGCCAGACAGGCCATCGGGAATGAGCAGTTCTTC
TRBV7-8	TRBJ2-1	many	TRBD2	CASSLEIAGGRDEQFF	TGTGCCAGCAGCTTAGAGATAGCGGGGGGGCGCGATGAGCAGTTCTTC
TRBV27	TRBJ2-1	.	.	CASSMDMHEQFF	TGTGCCAGCAGTATGGACATGCATGAGCAGTTCTTC
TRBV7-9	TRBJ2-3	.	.	CASSLDRARDTQYF	TGTGCCAGCAGCTTAGACAGGGCGCGGGATACGCAGTATTTT
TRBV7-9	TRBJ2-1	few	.	CASSLGVVYLYNEQFF	TGTGCCAGCAGTTTAGGGGTCGTATACCTTTACAATGAGCAGTTCTTC
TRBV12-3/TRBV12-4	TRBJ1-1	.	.	CASSLSARTGVGSEAFF	TGTGCCAGCAGTTTATCCGCCAGAACAGGTGTGGGGTCTGAAGCTTTCTTT
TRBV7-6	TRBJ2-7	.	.	CASSLWAGNDEQYF	TGTGCCAGCAGCTTATGGGCAGGGAACGACGAGCAGTACTTC
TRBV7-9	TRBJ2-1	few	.	CASSLLRYEQFF	TGTGCCAGCAGCTTATTGAGGTATGAGCAGTTCTTC
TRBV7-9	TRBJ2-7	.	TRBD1	CASSLSQGLGHEQYF	TGTGCCAGCAGCTTGTCACAGGGGCTCGGTCACGAGCAGTACTTC
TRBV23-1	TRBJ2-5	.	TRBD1	CASSQSTGGQETQYF	TGCGCCAGCAGTCAATCAACAGGGGGCCAAGAGACCCAGTACTTC
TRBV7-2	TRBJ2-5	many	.	CASSFQGFGSQETQYF	TGTGCCAGCAGCTTTCAGGGGTTCGGGTCCCAAGAGACCCAGTACTTC
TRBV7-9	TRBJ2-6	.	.	CASSTGTRANVLTF	TGTGCCAGCAGCACAGGGACCCGGGCCAACGTCCTGACTTTC
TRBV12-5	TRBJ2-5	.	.	CASGLVPRTRDQETQYF	TGTGCTAGTGGTTTGGTACCCCGGACCAGGGACCAAGAGACCCAGTACTTC
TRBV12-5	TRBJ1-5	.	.	CASGWSQSYSNQPQHF	TGTGCTAGTGGTTGGAGCCAGAGTTATAGCAATCAGCCCCAGCATTTT
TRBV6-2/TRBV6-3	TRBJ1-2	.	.	CASSYNPYYGYTF	TGTGCCAGCAGTTACAACCCCTACTATGGCTACACCTTC
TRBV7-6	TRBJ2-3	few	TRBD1	CASSLQSQGEDTQYF	TGTGCCAGCAGCCTACAGAGCCAGGGGGAAGATACGCAGTATTTT
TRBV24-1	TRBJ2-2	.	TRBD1	CATSDSGQAYTGELFF	TGTGCCACCAGTGATTCTGGACAGGCGTACACCGGGGAGCTGTTTTTT
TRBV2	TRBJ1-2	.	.	CASSDLRDGNYGYTF	TGTGCCAGCAGTGACCTCCGGGACGGCAACTATGGCTACACCTTC
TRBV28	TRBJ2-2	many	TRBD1	CASSSSGTGTFGRELFF	TGTGCCAGCAGTTCCTCCGGGACAGGGACTTTCGGCCGGGAGCTGTTTTTT
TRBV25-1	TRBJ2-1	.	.	CASSEGYSYNEQFF	TGTGCCAGCAGTGAGGGCTATTCCTACAATGAGCAGTTCTTC
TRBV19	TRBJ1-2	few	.	CASTSLIGGYTF	TGTGCCAGTACTTCTCTCATAGGTGGCTACACCTTC
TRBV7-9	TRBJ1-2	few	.	CASRTGTPWGYTF	TGTGCCAGCCGAACTGGGACCCCTTGGGGCTACACCTTC
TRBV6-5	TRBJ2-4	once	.	CASSSTGEGLAKNIQYF	TGTGCCAGCAGTAGTACAGGGGAGGGACTAGCCAAAAACATTCAGTACTTC
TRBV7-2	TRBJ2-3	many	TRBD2	CASSSLAGGPDTQYF	TGTGCCAGCAGCTCTCTAGCGGGGGGGCCGGATACGCAGTATTTT
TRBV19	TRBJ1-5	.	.	CASSSTGIDQPRHF	TGTGCCAGTAGTAGTACAGGGATCGATCAGCCCCGGCATTTT
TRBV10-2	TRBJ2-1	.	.	CASSESGEQFF	TGCGCCAGCAGTGAGTCCGGTGAGCAGTTCTTC
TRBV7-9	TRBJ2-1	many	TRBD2	CASSSSTSGAYYNEQFF	TGTGCCAGCAGCTCATCGACTAGCGGGGCCTATTACAATGAGCAGTTCTTC
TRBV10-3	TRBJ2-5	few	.	CATLAPSETQYF	TGTGCCACCCTCGCGCCCTCGGAGACCCAGTACTTC
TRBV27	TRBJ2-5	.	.	CASSPGEELLGTQYF	TGTGCCAGCAGTCCCGGGGAGGAGCTACTGGGGACCCAGTACTTC
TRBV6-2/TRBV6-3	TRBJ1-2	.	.	CASSSRLWTVGYTF	TGTGCCAGCAGTTCTCGACTCTGGACAGTCGGCTACACCTTC
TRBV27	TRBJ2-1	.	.	CASSPRPAGTDEQFF	TGTGCCAGCAGCCCCCGCCCGGCAGGGACGGATGAGCAGTTCTTC
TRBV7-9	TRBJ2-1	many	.	CASSLPGAFYNEQFF	TGTGCCAGCAGCTTACCGGGGGCCTTCTACAATGAGCAGTTCTTC
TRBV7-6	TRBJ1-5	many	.	CASSLGKGPDQPQHF	TGTGCCAGCAGCTTAGGTAAGGGGCCGGATCAGCCCCAGCATTTT
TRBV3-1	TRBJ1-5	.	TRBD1	CASSPDDRENGNQPQHF	TGTGCCAGCAGCCCAGACGACAGGGAGAACGGCAATCAGCCCCAGCATTTT
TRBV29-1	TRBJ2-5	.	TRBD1	CSVEGQGTYQETQYF	TGCAGCGTTGAGGGACAGGGGACGTACCAAGAGACCCAGTACTTC
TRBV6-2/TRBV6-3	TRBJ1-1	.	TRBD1	CASSYRGQANTEAFF	TGTGCCAGCAGTTACCGGGGACAGGCGAACACTGAAGCTTTCTTT
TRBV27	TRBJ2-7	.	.	CASSTGFSYEQYF	TGTGCCAGCAGTACCGGGTTCTCCTACGAGCAGTACTTC